This TCR beta chain was retrieved from a study of shared clonotypes between healthy human individuals. Study as a whole: Every donor yielded three CD4 naive, three CD4 memory, two CD8 naive and one CD8 memory plate.

None of the donors, who were healthy HIV-negative adults, had recently had acute infections or vaccinations. For this clone: Its matching antigen is unknown.

Study-level points and caveats: The rarefaction results pointed to incomplete sorted-subset sequencing despite large depth. A small donor pool kept down the genetic and exposure-history diversity that was represented.

TCRdb's copy holds only in-frame clones and misses some; the assay was immunoSEQ multiplex PCR. The sample holds around 690,000 clones; around 90% are singletons and the top ten take approximately 35%. Germline V CDR1 and CDR2: SGHVS, FQNEAQ. The length of the CDR3 is 15 residues. With 7 bases removed from V and 1 base from J, the gap between germline ends came to 13 bases. The gene calls are TRBV7-8 and TRBJ1-4; maybe TRBD1 (5 bases). Sequenced material: memory CD8+ T cells from PBMCs. Subset meaning: CD45RO+ cells pooled with CCR7-negative TemRA cells. This TCR derives from a man between 18 and 29 years old in good health. Some clones in this sample may be carry-over from other donors' samples. The CDR3 DNA follows: TGTGCCAGCACCGCCGCGGGGGGAACTAATGAAAAACTGTTTTTT. The encoded protein is CASTAAGGTNEKLFF.